This T cell receptor (beta chain) was captured in a study of T cell repertoires in cytomegalovirus infection. As for the study in general: Recently identified HLA-C-restricted CMV epitopes and well-studied HLA-B-restricted CMV epitopes were used by the study. Study-level points and caveats: Dominating the ex vivo response were HLA-C-restricted CMV-specific TCR beta clonotypes.

This clonotype was counted between two and nine times. Its antigen is still unknown. With V trimmed by 3 bases and J by 6 bases, 5 bases remained unmatched. The CDR3 sequence is 16 residues long. The V gene's germline CDR1 is SGHTA and CDR2 FQGNSA. TCRdb re-called the reads through MiXCR, storing one row per CDR3 protein. The profile shows roughly 500,000 distinct CDR3 sequences, about 39% of them singletons. The sample was cultured PBMCs, taken from culture after CMV antigen stimulation. This receptor was taken from a human donor in good health (CMV status not recorded). Some clones in this sample may be carry-over from other donors' samples. V is TRBV7-2 and J is TRBJ2-3; 14 positions agree with TRBD2. The CDR3 loop reads CASSFTGLAGVDTQYF. The CDR3 nucleotides are TGTGCCAGCAGCTTTACGGGACTAGCGGGAGTCGATACGCAGTATTTT.